This entry lists 25 T cell receptor beta chains sequenced from one sample in a study of T-cell reconstitution after alpha-beta-depleted transplantation in children. This sample's TCRbeta library carried unique molecular identifier barcodes. TCRdb independently ran MiXCR on the PCR reads; one entry per CDR3 protein. The sample gives about 340,000 distinct CDR3 sequences, roughly 14% of which show up once; 4.3% is in the top ten. The source was PBMCs, collected from the stem cell graft. Receptors originate from a human donor who donated a stem cell graft to a child with Fanconi anemia.

The J gene is TRBJ1-5, the V gene TRBV10-3; D may be TRBD1 (6 bases). The CDR3 covers 14 residues. Germline assignment: CDR1 ENHRY and CDR2 SYGVKD. V lost 8 bases and J lost 0, with 11 bases in between. CDR3 in amino acids: CAIGGQHSNQPQHF. The CDR3 nucleotides read TGTGCCATCGGAGGACAGCATAGCAATCAGCCCCAGCATTTT.

The chain employs TRBV2 and TRBJ2-5; D gene uncertain. This CDR3 region has 13 residues. With 4 bases removed from V and 0 bases from J, the gap between germline ends came to 6 bases. Germline V gene data show CDR1 as SNHLY and CDR2 as FYNNEI. The CDR3 DNA reads TGTGCCAGCAGTGGAGAGTACCAAGAGACCCAGTACTTC. Its translation: CASSGEYQETQYF. Looking up the rest from reference TRBV2 and TRBJ2-5 gives the full variable domain: EPEVTQTPSHQVTQMGQEVILRCVPISNHLYFYWYRQILGQKVEFLVSFYNNEISEKSEIFDDQFSVERPDGSNFTLKIRSTKLEDSAMYFCASSGEYQETQYFGPGTRLLVL.

V gene TRBV28 combines with J gene TRBJ1-2; D remains ambiguous. Germline CDR1 is MDHEN and CDR2 is SYDVKM. Trimming left V 8 bases short and J 5 bases short, with 21 bases between. CDR3 length: 15 residues. CDR3 DNA: TGTGCCAGCGGCCCGGAGCCCCGCGGCGGGTATGGCTACACCTTC. It translates to CASGPEPRGGYGYTF.

This clonotype was detected many times. V gene TRBV5-1 combines with J gene TRBJ2-2; D not certain. With 4 bases removed from V and 2 bases from J, the gap between germline ends came to 9 bases. Per the germline V gene, CDR1 is SGHRS and CDR2 is YFSETQ. The CDR3 contains 14 residues. CDR3 in amino acids: CASSLTPNTGELFF. For the CDR3, the DNA is TGCGCCAGCAGCCTCACCCCTAACACCGGGGAGCTGTTTTTT.

The V and J genes are TRBV5-6 and TRBJ2-1; the D is unclear. Germline CDR1 reads SGHDT; CDR2 reads YYEEEE. V gave up 4 bases and J gave up 10 bases, with 12 bases separating them. The CDR3 length is 12 residues. This CDR3 is CASSPSFQEQFF. The CDR3 DNA reads as TGTGCCAGCAGCCCCTCGTTCCAGGAGCAGTTCTTC.

The sample holds many counts of this clonotype. The chain uses TRBV18 and TRBJ2-1; no reliable D call. This CDR3 spans 13 amino acids. Germline CDR1 reads KGHSH; CDR2 reads LQKENI. Deletions cut 6 bases from V and 12 bases from J, with 18 bases between. The CDR3: CASSLNWEGSQFF. CDR3 bases: TGTGCCAGCTCCCTTAATTGGGAAGGGTCGCAGTTCTTC. The full variable domain, with the rest looked up from reference TRBV18 and TRBJ2-1, is NAGVMQNPRHLVRRRGQEARLRCSPMKGHSHVYWYRQLPEEGLKFMVYLQKENIIDESGMPKERFSAEFPKEGPSILRIQQVVRGDSAAYFCASSLNWEGSQFFGPGTRLTVL.

This clonotype was detected only a few times. V and J are TRBV4-2 and TRBJ2-2; D is perhaps TRBD2 (6 bases). Germline-derived CDR1 and CDR2 are LGHNA and YNFKEQ. V lost 0 bases and J 5 bases, leaving 13 bases between the germline ends. This CDR3 contains 16 residues. The CDR3 region has the DNA TGTGCCAGCAGCCAAGAAGGAGGGGCGGGAACCGGGGAGCTGTTTTTT. Protein sequence: CASSQEGGAGTGELFF.

This clonotype appeared a few times. The chain is built from TRBV3-1 and TRBJ1-1, with TRBD1 identical over 9 bases. The V gene end was trimmed by 6 bases and the J gene end by 8 bases; junction bases not matched to a gene: 4. The CDR3 loop spans 12 amino acids. The germline V gene has CDR1 LGHDT and CDR2 YNNKEL (reference sequence). The CDR3 sequence is CASRQGQGEAFF. DNA of the CDR3: TGTGCCAGCAGGCAGGGACAGGGCGAAGCTTTCTTT.

There are a few counts of this clonotype. CDR3 bases: TGTGCCAGCAGCCACCAGGGCAACTATGGCTACACCTTC. Translating gives CASSHQGNYGYTF. The chain recombines TRBV4-2 with TRBJ1-2; the D gene is possibly TRBD1 (5 bases). The CDR3 length is 13 residues. Trimming pared 3 bases from V and 2 bases from J, leaving 7 bases between. Germline V gene sequence: CDR1 LGHNA, CDR2 YNFKEQ.

This clonotype was observed at least ten times. CDR3 region: CASSQQTDYWNGYTF. The CDR3 coding sequence is TGTGCCAGCAGCCAACAGACTGACTATTGGAATGGCTACACCTTC. V is TRBV4-2 and J is TRBJ1-2; unclear D gene. V was shortened by 2 bases and J by 6 bases, with 16 bases between the two germline ends. CDR3 length: 15 amino acids. Looked up from germline, CDR1 is LGHNA and CDR2 is YNFKEQ.

The sample holds many counts of this clonotype. The chain joins TRBV10-3 to TRBJ2-7; TRBD1 matches at 10 bases. Germline trimming cut 2 bases from V and 3 bases from J; bases unmatched to any gene: 4. The V gene's germline CDR1 is ENHRY and CDR2 SYGVKD. The CDR3 runs 15 residues. The CDR3 loop is CAISEPGQGFYEQYF. CDR3 DNA sequence: TGTGCCATCAGTGAGCCGGGACAGGGGTTCTACGAGCAGTACTTC.

V and J are TRBV5-1 and TRBJ2-5, with D possibly TRBD2 on 6 matching bases. This CDR3 has 15 residues. Germline V gene lookup returns CDR1 SGHRS and CDR2 YFSETQ. Between the trimmed V and J ends, which lost 4 bases and 0 bases, there was a span of 13 bases. The CDR3 nucleotides are TGCGCCAGCAGCCCTGGCGGGGCAGACCAAGAGACCCAGTACTTC. Protein sequence: CASSPGGADQETQYF.

This clonotype came up many times. The rearrangement joins TRBV5-6 to TRBJ2-7; no definite D call. The CDR3 has 12 residues. The V end lost 0 bases, the J end lost 6 bases, and 7 bases lay between the germline ends. Germline V gene lookup returns CDR1 SGHDT and CDR2 YYEEEE. CDR3 residues: CASSLGLREQYV. The CDR3 DNA reads as TGTGCCAGCAGCTTGGGCTTGCGCGAGCAGTACGTC.

With respect to this clonotype: A much larger clone lies one base from this, so it may be a read error. The rearrangement links TRBV7-2 to TRBJ2-1, with 8 bases lining up with TRBD2. The junction had 3 bases not matched to a gene; V was cut back by 3 bases and J by 5 bases. This CDR3 has 14 amino acids. Germline values: CDR1 SGHTA, CDR2 FQGNSA. CDR3 loop: CASSFSGEHNEQFF. DNA for the CDR3: TGTGCCAGCAGCTTTAGCGGGGAGCACAATGAGCAGTTCTTC.

This clonotype has a handful of counts. The rearrangement links TRBV20-1 to TRBJ1-4, with a possible D match to TRBD1 (5 bases). CDR1 and CDR2 (germline): DFQATT, SNEGSKA (reference sequence). V lost 2 bases and J lost 1, with 17 bases in between. This CDR3 has 17 residues. The CDR3 region is CSARHLSGARTNEKLFF. The CDR3 coding sequence is TGCAGTGCTAGACATCTCTCCGGGGCCCGAACTAATGAAAAACTGTTTTTT.

In this sample, this clonotype turned up many times. The CDR3 loop reads CASSLEGAYTIYF. CDR3 bases: TGCGCCAGCAGCTTGGAGGGAGCTTACACCATATATTTT. The chain employs TRBV5-1 and TRBJ1-3, with no clear D. The ends were cut back, 0 bases at V and 8 bases at J, with 9 bases in the middle. From germline, CDR1 is SGHRS and CDR2 YFSETQ. The CDR3 has 13 amino acids.

The chain carries TRBV5-1 and TRBJ2-5, with unresolved D. This CDR3 is 13 amino acids long. The germline V gene encodes CDR1 SGHRS and CDR2 YFSETQ. The V end lost 6 bases, the J end lost 2 bases, and 11 bases lay between the germline ends. The chain's CDR3 is CASKRNPQETQYF. In DNA form, the CDR3 reads TGCGCCAGCAAACGGAACCCACAAGAGACCCAGTACTTC.

In its sample, this clonotype was seen many times. This chain uses TRBV7-2 with TRBJ2-6, with a possible D match to TRBD2 (5 bases). The V and J ends lost 3 bases and 0 bases respectively, with 9 bases between them. CDR1 and CDR2 from the germline V gene are SGHTA and FQGNSA. The CDR3 sequence is 16 residues long. The CDR3 region has the DNA TGTGCCAGCAGCTTCAAGCGGAACTCTGGGGCCAACGTCCTGACTTTC. It translates to CASSFKRNSGANVLTF.

This clonotype was recorded a few times. The chain employs TRBV20-1 and TRBJ2-7; D is possibly TRBD2 (5 bases). V lost 6 bases, J lost 2 bases, and 8 bases lay in between. CDR3 length equals 11 residues. Germline V gives CDR1 DFQATT, CDR2 SNEGSKA (reference sequence). For the CDR3, the DNA is TGCAGTGCCACCGGGACCTACGAGCAGTACTTC. Protein product: CSATGTYEQYF.

The chain joins TRBV5-6 to TRBJ1-5; D is undetermined. CDR3 length: 15 residues. In germline, CDR1 is SGHDT, CDR2 YYEEEE. The V gene lost 3 bases and the J gene lost 4 bases, with 14 bases spanning the gap. DNA of the CDR3: TGTGCCAGCAGCTCATCCCCGGGATCAAATCAGCCCCAGCATTTT. Amino acids: CASSSSPGSNQPQHF.

The V and J genes are TRBV20-1 and TRBJ2-7; D may be TRBD1 (6 bases). This CDR3 has 11 residues. Looked up from germline, CDR1 is DFQATT and CDR2 is SNEGSKA (reference sequence). V lost 5 bases to trimming and J lost 7 bases, with 12 bases between them. DNA for the CDR3: TGCAGTGCTTTGACAAGGGGGGAGCAGTACGTC. Residues: CSALTRGEQYV.

The chain couples TRBV20-1 to TRBJ1-2, with TRBD1 as a possible D gene (6 bases). CDR1 and CDR2 (germline): DFQATT, SNEGSKA (reference sequence). V was trimmed by 0 bases and J by 5 bases, leaving 16 bases between them. The CDR3 is made up of 15 amino acids. The CDR3, as DNA: TGCAGTGCTAGAGATCCTAGGGGGGCAGGGTATGGCTACACCTTC. Protein sequence: CSARDPRGAGYGYTF.

This clonotype came up a few times. This chain links TRBV27 with TRBJ2-2; D remains unclear. The V gene lost 6 bases and the J gene lost 1 base, with 12 bases spanning the gap. Germline lookup yields CDR1 MNHEY and CDR2 SMNVEV (reference sequence). This CDR3 is 15 amino acids long. The CDR3 loop is CASRVRGLNTGELFF. The DNA of the CDR3 is TGTGCCAGCAGAGTCCGTGGGTTGAACACCGGGGAGCTGTTTTTT.

The chain is built from TRBV5-4 and TRBJ1-1; the D gene is possibly TRBD1 (6 bases). Germline V CDR1 and CDR2: SGHNT, YYREEE (reference sequence). The CDR3 extends over 15 amino acids. Trimming shortened V by 3 bases and J by 4 bases, and 16 bases separated the two germline ends. The CDR3 protein is CASSSQDSAITEAFF. The CDR3 coding sequence is TGTGCCAGCAGCTCTCAGGACAGCGCAATCACTGAAGCTTTCTTT.

The chain combines TRBV3-1 with TRBJ2-7; 7 bases map to TRBD1. The CDR3 runs 15 residues. The trim removed 5 bases at V and 2 bases at J, leaving 9 bases unmatched. The germline V gene has CDR1 LGHDT and CDR2 YNNKEL (reference sequence). In DNA form, the CDR3 reads TGTGCCAGCAGCGCCTTCCCGGGGACAGCCTACGAGCAGTACTTC. Encoded protein: CASSAFPGTAYEQYF.